The 29 T cell receptor beta chains below come from one sample, sequenced in a study of blood T cell repertoires in COVID-19. Some clones are missing from TCRdb's copy, which holds only in-frame ones; the method was immunoSEQ multiplex PCR. The sample comprises some 95,000 clones, around 75% of which are singletons, and less than 25% rests with the top ten. Sequencing was carried out using peripheral blood. All receptors derive from a man between 65 and 85 years old with acute or convalescent COVID-19.

The chain couples TRBV2 to TRBJ1-5; no clear D. Trimming took off 2 bases at V and 5 bases at J, with 7 bases between the two ends. The CDR3 contains 13 residues. The V gene's germline CDR1 is SNHLY and CDR2 FYNNEI. CDR3 nucleotides: TGTGCCAGCAGTGAACCACTAGATCAGCCCCAGCATTTT. This gives the protein CASSEPLDQPQHF. The variable domain in full, with the rest retrieved from reference TRBV2 and TRBJ1-5, is EPEVTQTPSHQVTQMGQEVILRCVPISNHLYFYWYRQILGQKVEFLVSFYNNEISEKSEIFDDQFSVERPDGSNFTLKIRSTKLEDSAMYFCASSEPLDQPQHFGDGTRLSIL.

J is TRBJ1-2 and V is TRBV11-2; 9 bases fit TRBD1. V was clipped by 7 bases and J by 3 bases; unmatched bases: 9. CDR1 is SGHAT and CDR2 is FQNNGV in the germline V gene. The CDR3 contains 15 residues. The CDR3 DNA sequence: TGTGCCAGCACGATTAAGACAGGGGGGGACTATGGCTACACCTTC. Translated, it gives CASTIKTGGDYGYTF.

The chain is built from TRBV2 and TRBJ2-3, with a weak D call TRBD2 (6 bases). The CDR3 runs to 17 residues. V lost 2 bases and J lost 1, with 16 bases in between. CDR1 and CDR2 from the germline V gene are SNHLY and FYNNEI. The chain's CDR3 is CASSETGGNWGTDTQYF. CDR3 coding DNA: TGTGCCAGCAGTGAAACCGGGGGTAATTGGGGCACAGATACGCAGTATTTT.

V is TRBV4-3 and J is TRBJ2-3, with D possibly matching TRBD2 (6 bases). Germline lookup yields CDR1 LGHNA and CDR2 YSLEER. Trimming removed 2 bases from V and 2 bases from J, with 11 bases in between. CDR3 length equals 15 residues. The CDR3 loop is CASSQLARNTDTQYF. The DNA for the CDR3 is TGCGCCAGCAGCCAACTAGCGAGGAACACAGATACGCAGTATTTT.

The V and J genes are TRBV19 and TRBJ2-2; TRBD2 agrees at 8 bases. CDR1 LNHDA and CDR2 SQIVND come from the germline V gene (reference sequence). The CDR3 totals 16 residues. With 3 bases clipped from V and 6 bases from J, the junction kept 9 bases outside the gene matches. DNA of the CDR3: TGTGCCAGTAGTATTAAAAGCGGGAGTCGGGCCGGGGAGCTGTTTTTT. Translating gives CASSIKSGSRAGELFF.

Only one count was recorded for this clone. The V gene is TRBV7-2, the J gene TRBJ2-7; TRBD1 matches 7 bases. Per the germline V gene, CDR1 is SGHTA and CDR2 is FQGNSA. The CDR3 is made up of 14 amino acids. Trimming at V came to 2 bases and at J to 4 bases, leaving 5 bases not matched to a gene. CDR3 amino acids: CASSLPSGGYEQYF. CDR3 DNA: TGTGCCAGCAGCTTACCGTCAGGGGGTTACGAGCAGTACTTC.

The chain is built from TRBV5-1 and TRBJ2-7; D might be TRBD1 (6 bases). The CDR3 has 13 residues. Germline loops: CDR1 SGHRS, CDR2 YFSETQ. V was pared by 5 bases and J by 2 bases, with 11 bases between. The chain's CDR3 is CASSPDSPYEQYF. Written as DNA, the CDR3 is TGCGCCAGCAGTCCGGACAGTCCCTACGAGCAGTACTTC.

The count of this clone is one. The V call is TRBV5-4, the J call TRBJ2-3, with 8 bases identical to TRBD2. The CDR3 covers 16 residues. The V and J ends lost 5 bases and 0 bases, in that order; junction bases with no gene match: 8. Germline V lookup: CDR1 SGHNT, CDR2 YYREEE (reference sequence). The CDR3 spells CASRHGRAGSTDTQYF. DNA of the CDR3: TGTGCCAGCAGGCACGGGAGGGCCGGAAGCACAGATACGCAGTATTTT.

This chain joins TRBV19 and TRBJ2-3, with 10 positions matching TRBD1. Germline V CDR1 and CDR2: LNHDA, SQIVND (reference sequence). The V segment lost 6 bases and the J segment 4 bases; nucleotides outside the gene matches: 4. The CDR3 is 14 amino acids. CDR3 sequence reads: CASRTGGRADTQYF. The CDR3 coding sequence is TGTGCCAGTAGGACAGGGGGCAGAGCAGATACGCAGTATTTT. Full variable domain (outside the CDR3, taken from reference TRBV19 and TRBJ2-3): DGGITQSPKYLFRKEGQNVTLSCEQNLNHDAMYWYRQDPGQGLRLIYYSQIVNDFQKGDIAEGYSVSREKKESFPLTVTSAQKNPTAFYLCASRTGGRADTQYFGPGTRLTVL.

This clone was found a few times. The chain is built from TRBV10-3 and TRBJ1-4; D is ambiguous. Trimming shortened V by 4 bases and J by 7 bases, and 10 bases separated the two germline ends. The CDR3 loop spans 13 amino acids. Germline V gene sequence: CDR1 ENHRY, CDR2 SYGVKD. The CDR3: CAISVGASEKLFF. The CDR3 DNA follows: TGTGCCATCAGTGTTGGAGCTTCTGAAAAACTGTTTTTT.

The chain couples TRBV6-5 to TRBJ1-4; tentatively, D is TRBD1 (6 bases). The germline V and J ends were trimmed by 6 bases and 5 bases, with 13 bases remaining between them. Germline V gives CDR1 MNHEY, CDR2 SVGAGI. There are 14 residues in the CDR3. DNA of the CDR3: TGTGCCAGCAGAAAACAGGGTACCAATGAAAAACTGTTTTTT. It encodes CASRKQGTNEKLFF.

The chain is built from TRBV5-1 and TRBJ2-5, with D unresolved. V shed 4 bases and J shed 5 bases, with 12 bases lying between them. The germline CDR1 and CDR2 sequences are SGHRS and YFSETQ. This CDR3 is 13 amino acids long. The CDR3 here is CASSPGRAETQYF. CDR3 coding DNA: TGCGCCAGCAGCCCCGGCAGAGCGGAGACCCAGTACTTC.

This rearrangement joins TRBV27 to TRBJ2-5, with a weak D call TRBD2 (5 bases). V gave up 7 bases and J gave up 4 bases, with 7 bases separating them. The germline gives CDR1 MNHEY, CDR2 SMNVEV (reference sequence). This CDR3 region has 11 residues. CDR3 nucleotide sequence: TGTGCCAGCACGGGGATAGAGACCCAGTACTTC. Protein sequence: CASTGIETQYF.

As to this clone: A read error may account for a junction end that differs from germline. The chain carries TRBV10-3 and TRBJ2-7; 10 bases are a match to TRBD2. The germline V gene encodes CDR1 ENHRY and CDR2 SYGVKD. This CDR3 is built from 18 residues. CDR3 bases: TGTGCCATCAGTGAGAGGAGGAGCGGGAGGGCCGTTTCCTACGAGCGGTACTTC. Translated, it gives CAISERRSGRAVSYERYF.

The chain has TRBV6-2 or TRBV6-3 and TRBJ1-2, with 8 bases aligning to TRBD1. The trim removed 5 bases at V and 3 bases at J, leaving 8 bases unmatched. CDR3 length: 15 amino acids. Germline CDR1 reads MNHEY; CDR2 reads SVGEGT. CDR3: CASSRSGGADYGYTF. CDR3 nucleotides: TGTGCCAGCAGTCGTTCAGGGGGCGCGGACTATGGCTACACCTTC.

V is TRBV19 and J is TRBJ1-6, with 7 bases that match TRBD1. CDR3 length equals 15 residues. Per the germline V gene, CDR1 is LNHDA and CDR2 is SQIVND (reference sequence). Losses at the gene ends were 7 bases for V and 7 bases for J; bases not matched to a gene: 10. DNA of the CDR3: TGTGCCAGTAAGACAGGGATGGACTCCAATTCACCCCTCCACTTT. It codes for CASKTGMDSNSPLHF.

The CDR3 nucleotides are TGTGCCAGCAGCCCAGGCCCACGCGAGCAGTACTTC. Protein sequence: CASSPGPREQYF. J is TRBJ2-7 and V is TRBV14; D unclear. CDR1 SGHDN and CDR2 FVKESK come from the germline V gene. The CDR3 totals 12 residues. V was cut by 4 bases and J by 6 bases, with 10 bases left in between.

This clone was counted a few times. The chain has TRBV7-9 and TRBJ1-5; perhaps TRBD1 as D (5 bases). CDR1 and CDR2 from the germline V gene are SEHNR and FQNEAQ (reference sequence). There are 14 residues in the CDR3. Deletions cut 4 bases from V and 6 bases from J, with 13 bases between. CDR3 protein: CASSSDRELQPQHF. CDR3 bases: TGTGCCAGCAGCTCTGACAGAGAGCTTCAGCCCCAGCATTTT.

The V gene is TRBV3-1 (or the pseudogene TRBV3-2), the J gene TRBJ1-2; D is unresolved. Looked up from germline, CDR1 is LGHDT and CDR2 is YNNKEL (reference sequence). V lost 1 base and J lost 0, with 9 bases in between. This CDR3 is 15 amino acids long. Here the CDR3 DNA reads TGTGCCAGCAGCCAAGCTGCGCTGCCTAACTATGGCTACACCTTC. Translating gives CASSQAALPNYGYTF.

The chain links TRBV5-5 to TRBJ2-3; 10 bases fit TRBD1. J was trimmed by 1 base and V by 0 bases; bases with no gene match: 2. The CDR3 length is 16 residues. From germline, CDR1 is SGHKS and CDR2 YYEKEE (reference sequence). CDR3 sequence: CASSLGGTGGTDTQYF. Written as DNA, the CDR3 is TGTGCCAGCAGCTTGGGAGGGACAGGGGGCACAGATACGCAGTATTTT.

The chain carries TRBV29-1 and TRBJ2-7; 7 positions match TRBD1. The CDR3 extends over 16 amino acids. CDR1 and CDR2 (germline): SQVTM, ANQGSEA. The junction had 15 bases not matched to a gene; V was cut back by 7 bases and J by 0 bases. In nucleotides, the CDR3 is TGCAGCGCAACAGGGGCGGTAAAACGTAGCTCCTACGAGCAGTACTTC. Translating it yields CSATGAVKRSSYEQYF.

The chain employs TRBV11-3 and TRBJ2-3; D perhaps matches TRBD2 (6 bases). Trimming removed 3 bases at V and 6 bases at J, with 13 bases between. The CDR3 runs to 14 residues. Germline-derived CDR1 and CDR2 are SGHNT and YENEEA. The CDR3 DNA follows: TGTGCCAGCAGCTTCGGAGGGGCTGAGGATACGCAGTATTTT. It specifies CASSFGGAEDTQYF.

This clone was observed a handful of times. V gene TRBV28 combines with J gene TRBJ2-5; 7 bases line up with TRBD2. V shed 1 base, J shed 5 bases, and the junction held 4 bases outside the gene matches. Germline V gene data show CDR1 as MDHEN and CDR2 as SYDVKM. This CDR3 contains 14 residues. This chain's CDR3 is CASSLYGGRETQYF. DNA for the CDR3: TGTGCCAGCAGTTTATACGGGGGGAGGGAGACCCAGTACTTC.

This clone was picked up one time. The chain carries TRBV7-2 and TRBJ2-2; 8 nucleotides agree with TRBD2. Looked up from germline, CDR1 is SGHTA and CDR2 is FQGNSA. With 5 bases clipped from V and 4 bases from J, the junction kept 9 bases outside the gene matches. The CDR3 length is 16 residues. CDR3 DNA: TGTGCCAGCAGCATACCCGCGGGGGGAAGCACCGGGGAGCTGTTTTTT. Its protein is CASSIPAGGSTGELFF.

This clone has a handful of counts. The chain has TRBV21-1 and TRBJ2-7; the D segment call TRBD1 is taken from the table without a DNA check. TRBV21-1 is assigned pseudogene status. The CDR3 totals 14 residues. The CDR3, as DNA: TGTGCCAGCAGTAAACAGGGGTGGCCCTACGAGCAGTACTTC. It encodes CASSKQGWPYEQYF.

The chain joins TRBV6-5 to TRBJ2-5; 9 bases line up with TRBD1. Germline V gives CDR1 MNHEY, CDR2 SVGAGI. Trimming cost V 8 bases and J 0 bases; bases outside gene matches: 4. This CDR3 contains 14 residues. The CDR3 DNA reads TGTGCCAGCCGGGACAGGGTGTACCAAGAGACCCAGTACTTC. Translation: CASRDRVYQETQYF.

The CDR3 sequence is CASSLAGQGETQYF. In DNA form, the CDR3 reads TGTGCCAGCAGCTTGGCCGGGCAGGGGGAGACCCAGTACTTC. The chain is built from TRBV5-8 and TRBJ2-5; D is perhaps TRBD1 (6 bases). The ends were cut back, 0 bases at V and 5 bases at J, with 11 bases in the middle. Germline V gene sequence: CDR1 SGHTS, CDR2 YDEGEE. The CDR3 is made up of 14 amino acids.

The rearrangement uses TRBV9 and TRBJ1-2; 8 bases are shared with TRBD1. The junction had 5 bases not matched to a gene; V was cut back by 0 bases and J by 4 bases. Germline CDR1 is SGDLS and CDR2 is YYNGEE. The CDR3 has 15 residues. CDR3 loop: CASSVDLTGGYGYTF. The CDR3 bases are TGTGCCAGCAGCGTAGACCTTACAGGGGGCTATGGCTACACCTTC.

The V gene is TRBV20-1, the J gene TRBJ2-7, with D perhaps matching TRBD2 (6 bases). V was trimmed by 3 bases and J by 2 bases, leaving 14 bases between them. Germline V gene data show CDR1 as DFQATT and CDR2 as SNEGSKA (reference sequence). The CDR3 loop spans 14 amino acids. This chain's CDR3 is CSASHGGRAYEQYF. CDR3 nucleotide sequence: TGCAGTGCTAGTCACGGGGGTAGGGCCTACGAGCAGTACTTC.